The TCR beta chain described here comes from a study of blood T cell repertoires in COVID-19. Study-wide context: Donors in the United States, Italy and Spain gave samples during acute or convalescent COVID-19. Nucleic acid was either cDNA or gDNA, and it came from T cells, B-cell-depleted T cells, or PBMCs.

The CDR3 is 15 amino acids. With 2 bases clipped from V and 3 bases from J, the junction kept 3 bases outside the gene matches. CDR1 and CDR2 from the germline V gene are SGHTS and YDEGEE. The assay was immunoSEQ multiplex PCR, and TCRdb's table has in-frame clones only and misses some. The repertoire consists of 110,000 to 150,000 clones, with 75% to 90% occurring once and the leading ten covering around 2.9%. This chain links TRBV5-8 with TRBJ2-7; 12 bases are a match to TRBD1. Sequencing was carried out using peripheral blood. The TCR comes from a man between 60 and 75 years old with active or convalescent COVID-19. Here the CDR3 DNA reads TGTGCCAGCAGCTTCGGGACAGGGGGCCGCTACGAGCAGTACTTC. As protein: CASSFGTGGRYEQYF.